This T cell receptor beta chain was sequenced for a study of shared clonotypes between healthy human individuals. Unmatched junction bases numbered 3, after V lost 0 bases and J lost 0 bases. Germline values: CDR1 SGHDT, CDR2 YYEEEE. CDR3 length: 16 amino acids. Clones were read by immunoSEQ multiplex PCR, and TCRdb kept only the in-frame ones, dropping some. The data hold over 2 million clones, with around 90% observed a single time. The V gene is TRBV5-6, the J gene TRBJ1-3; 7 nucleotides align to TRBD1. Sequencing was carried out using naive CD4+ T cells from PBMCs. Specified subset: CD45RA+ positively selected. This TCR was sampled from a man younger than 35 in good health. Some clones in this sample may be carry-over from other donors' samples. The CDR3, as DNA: TGTGCCAGCAGCTTGGGACAGGGCGACTCTGGAAACACCATATATTTT. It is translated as CASSLGQGDSGNTIYF.